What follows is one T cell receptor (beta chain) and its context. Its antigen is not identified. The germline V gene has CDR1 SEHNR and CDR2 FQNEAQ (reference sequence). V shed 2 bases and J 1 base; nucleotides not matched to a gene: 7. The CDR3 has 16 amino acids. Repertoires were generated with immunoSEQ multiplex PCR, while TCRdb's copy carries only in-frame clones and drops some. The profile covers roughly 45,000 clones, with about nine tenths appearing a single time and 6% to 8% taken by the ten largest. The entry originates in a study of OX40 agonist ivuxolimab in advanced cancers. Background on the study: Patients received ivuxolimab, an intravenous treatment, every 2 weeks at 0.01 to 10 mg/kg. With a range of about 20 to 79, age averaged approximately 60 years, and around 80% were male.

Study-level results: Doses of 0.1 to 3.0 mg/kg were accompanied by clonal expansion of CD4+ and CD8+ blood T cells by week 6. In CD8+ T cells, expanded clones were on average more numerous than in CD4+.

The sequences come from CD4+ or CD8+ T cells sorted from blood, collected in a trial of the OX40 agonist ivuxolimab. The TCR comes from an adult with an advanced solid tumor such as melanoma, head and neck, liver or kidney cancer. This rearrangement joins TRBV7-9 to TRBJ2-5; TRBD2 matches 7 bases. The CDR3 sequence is CASSLLSGAGQETQYF. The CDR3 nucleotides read TGTGCCAGCAGCTTATTGAGCGGGGCGGGCCAAGAGACCCAGTACTTC.